This TCR beta chain was recorded in a study of control samples from healthy donors and cancer patients (dated by TCRdb to the early 2020s). The library was built by means of the immunoSEQ multiplex PCR assay. TCRdb provides this immuneACCESS table in a form limited to in-frame rearrangements. Some clones are lacking; in checked studies, under half of them reflect an unresolved V gene, and why the rest are absent is not known. Here the sample has about 200,000 clones; around 93% occur a single time. In total, the top ten clones hold 1.8% of the sample. Taken from cysteine to phenylalanine, the CDR3 has 12 residues. The kept DNA is CDR3 alone, 36 bases in frame from the first base. V gives up 0 bases and J gives up 7 bases, and the segment between their germline ends measures 6 bases. The germline V gene (reference sequence) sets CDR1 to LNHDA and CDR2 to SQIVND. As concerns this clone: Its antigen specificity is not known. No per-base quality is available; no much larger clone lies one base away.

The rearrangement combines TRBV19 with TRBJ1-2; no D gene can be assigned with confidence. Sequenced input: blood. This sequence was found in a man aged 25 to 40 in good health. The bases read TGTGCCAGTAGTATAGAGGCGGTTGGCTACACCTTC. Translated, this is CASSIEAVGYTF.